This TCR beta chain was found in a study of cytomegalovirus exposure and HLA in healthy donors (dated by TCRdb to 2017 to 2019). Background on the whole study: In an earlier analysis of roughly 500 of the donors, approximately 260 Gb of sequence data and approximately 120 million unique TCR beta sequences from some 170 million T cells were reported. The number of donors typed differed by locus, with 629-630 for A, B, C, DRB1 and DQB1, 522 for DQA1, nearly 610 for DPA1, and under 490 for DPB1. Of the roughly 410 genotyped donors, 75% to 85% were placed in the genetic ancestry cluster associated with self-reported Caucasian donors. Every repertoire in the discovery cohort had been generated on one and the same sequencing platform. Class I and class II HLA loci were covered by the typing at four-digit resolution. Roughly 300 gigabases of sequencing data and approximately 80 million unique TCR sequences were included in an early release covering about 700 HLA-typed donors. Among about 360 genotyped donors of the cohort, an average of approximately 240,000 unique TCR beta nucleotide sequences were sequenced per donor, roughly a sixth of them non-productive. An earlier analysis of 587 of the donors used high-throughput TCR beta sequencing to judge whether each TCR beta V gene segment behaved as functional or pseudogenic. The study profiled the T cell repertoires of around 700 subjects by immunosequencing and related them to cytomegalovirus serostatus. Along with the roughly 670-subject first cohort, a separate validation cohort of 120 different subjects was used. Several DR-DQ haplotypes were treated as single units for association and clustering because of strong linkage in the cohort. Donor age, sex, ethnicity and CMV serostatus were compiled alongside the repertoire data. In a later genetic analysis, genome-wide SNP genotypes for about 60% of the 666 donors were used, and that subset was treated as a discovery cohort. The study was designed to test whether signatures of past pathogen exposure could be identified by cataloging public T cell receptors. A later analysis re-examined previously published TCR beta repertoires from more than 550 donors and added high-resolution HLA genotyping to investigate patterns of TCR occurrence. To predict cytomegalovirus infection status, the study brought together high-throughput TCR immunosequencing, statistical association of individual TCRs with disease status, and machine learning. Rather than using new phenotypic data, the later analysis identified candidate immune exposures from TCR beta sequences and from how often those sequences occurred across donors.

The cohort consisted of some 670 healthy bone marrow donors. All cohort members were sampled while nominally healthy, although unrecorded immune exposures were likely present. The donor tested CMV seronegative and was one of the 352 seronegative cohort members. A peripheral blood sample was provided by each donor, and peripheral blood mononuclear cells were used for TCR beta sequencing. Genomic DNA was extracted from the blood cell samples with the Qiagen DNeasy Blood Extraction Kit. The germline V gene encodes CDR1 SGHRS and CDR2 YFSETQ. The trim is 2 bases for V and 6 bases for J, with a gap of 6 bases between the germline ends. The CDR3 covers 11 residues, taking in both the cysteine and the phenylalanine. This entry keeps only the CDR3 DNA: 33 bases, framed from base 1. In this sample, this clone turned up once. It lacks a known antigen. The input lacks base qualities; no much larger clone sits a single base away.

What the research found in general, with its limitations: It was suggested by the authors that the approach could potentially be generalized to other disease states and immunological phenotypes. Compared with equally common non-associated chains, HLA-associated TCR beta chains in a later analysis were more clonally expanded and had lower generation probabilities. In vitro tests confirmed that a few of the cytomegalovirus-associated TCR beta chains recognize cytomegalovirus antigens. Most TCR sequences were seen in very few donors, while some public TCRs were found in many individuals. A cluster of highly shared sequence variants was judged likely to be a technical artifact of the sequencing pipeline. The cohort was sequenced for TCR beta chains only, and without alpha or paired-chain data the features that could be detected were limited. HLA typing was unavailable for some donors at each locus, so association tests used only the typed subset. A later analysis reported that several top co-occurrence clusters appeared linked to parvovirus B19, influenza, CMV and Epstein-Barr virus. In both the original and validation cohorts, the classifier was reported to diagnose cytomegalovirus status with high specificity and sensitivity. A later analysis found that most CMV-associated TCR beta chains appeared HLA-restricted, with HLA associations seemingly driven largely by CMV exposure. Linkage disequilibrium might explain the correlated functional status among segregating V segments, but an unknown experimental factor could not be ruled out. A later genetic analysis associated a missense DCLRE1C variant with V-gene and J-gene trimming of TCR beta chains, and an independent cohort replicated the association. A total of around 150 TCR beta chains were listed by the study as associated with cytomegalovirus. A further reported finding was that TCR beta sequences accurately predicted the HLA-A and HLA-B alleles for most subjects in the first cohort. The only immune exposure information available for the cohort was CMV serostatus. In an earlier analysis of more than 450 of the donors, most TCR beta V segments were observed in productive rearrangements about 90% or about 30% of the time, broadly matching IMGT annotations. When HLA alleles, especially DR and DQ, strongly co-occurred, attributing TCR associations to individual alleles was difficult. The earlier analysis of some 540 of the donors excluded some 15 rarely observed V segments, including chromosome 9 orphons, because counts were too low. Compared with the approximately 720-donor mean, donors in an Asian-associated ancestry cluster had fewer N-insertions in productive TCRs, according to a later genetic analysis. A later analysis found that TCR association rates varied across HLA loci, with DRB1 alleles showing the most associated TCRs and HLA-C alleles the fewest. Presence/absence analyses assumed roughly uniform sequencing depth across donors, an assumption that may not hold. In a later analysis, 15,000 to 20,000 TCR beta sequences were associated with specific HLA alleles at a false discovery rate of 0.05. Some IMGT-functional V segments, including TRBV6-2 and TRBV6-3, could not be told apart with the 87-base-pair reads, so those segments were excluded.

Libraries were prepared through the immunoSEQ multiplex PCR assay. The multiplex PCR relied on a mix of 60 forward primers for TCR Vbeta segments and 13 reverse primers for TCR Jbeta segments. The CDR3 region of rearranged TCR beta genes was amplified from genomic DNA with a multiplex PCR assay. On the Illumina HiSeq System, the amplified TCR beta libraries were sequenced as 87-base-pair reads. The source study handled its data this way. A later analysis tallied 75 million to 95 million unique TCR beta chains across the 650 to 750 repertoires, and approximately 12 million of those chains were shared by two or more donors. A nearest-neighbor algorithm error-corrected the raw reads and collapsed the reads into unique sequences, merging closely related sequences to remove PCR and sequencing errors. V, D and J gene segments were assigned by aligning CDR3 sequences to IMGT reference sequences. Each retained sequence needed at least a six-nucleotide match to both a V gene segment and a J gene segment. A rearrangement was called productive if the CDR3 had no stop codons and remained in frame with V and J, and every other rearrangement was called non-productive. CDR3 was defined by IMGT convention, running from the second conserved V-encoded cysteine to the conserved J-encoded phenylalanine. Sequences without an unambiguous match to a single V gene segment were excluded from the earlier analysis of a few hundred of the donors. In an earlier analysis of around 590 of the donors, a V segment was called functional when productive rearrangements were above 56.7%, and segregating when the standard deviation between donors exceeded 5%. A statistical classification framework was built for diagnosing cytomegalovirus status from the catalog of TCR beta chain sequences. A later analysis assigned V and J genes by comparing TCR nucleotide sequences with IMGT/GENE-DB human TR gene sequences. The TCRdist pipeline was used in a later analysis to assign CDR3 sequences and most-parsimonious VDJ recombination scenarios. In a later analysis, each TCR beta chain was defined by its CDR3 amino acid sequence together with its V-gene family, and reads without a unique V-gene family were excluded. To address suspected cross-contamination and a sequencing artifact, a later analysis removed around 590 highly shared, low-generation-probability nucleotide sequences. In a later analysis, a clonal expansion index was calculated for each public chain from normalized within-repertoire ranks of inferred template counts. In a later analysis, generation probabilities were computed with a VDJ recombination model fitted to out-of-frame rearrangements, and the resulting probabilities were checked against IGoR. In a later analysis, hypergeometric tests were used to score TCR-TCR, TCR-HLA and TCR-CMV co-occurrence, with a repertoire-size bias correction applied to TCR pairs. False discovery rates were estimated in a later analysis by permuting HLA or CMV assignments 20 times. In a later analysis, co-occurring TCRs were grouped using DBSCAN, with TCRdist sequence similarity added in when clustering inside HLA-allele-positive subsets. Repertoires with fewer than 30,000 or more than 120,000 public chains, plus five repertoires with anomalous nucleotide sharing, were excluded from co-occurrence clustering. This is the immuneACCESS table as TCRdb keeps it, with only in-frame sequences that have V and J called. A part of the clones is gone; compared with another copy, unresolved V genes explain less than half, and the rest is unexplained. V and J calls and clone size are those listed in that table; D and trimming were worked out from the DNA. Within this sample are roughly 250,000 clones, with around two thirds of them counted one time only. The biggest ten clones account for 2% to 2.5% of the sample.

The material sequenced was PBMCs. This clonotype was sampled from a female donor in good health and CMV-seronegative. The rearrangement joined TRBV5-1 to TRBJ2-7; the D gene remains uncertain. The DNA reads TGCGCCAGCAGCTTTCTAGGCGAGCAGTACTTC. Its coded protein is CASSFLGEQYF.